The present entry profiles one T cell receptor (beta chain) with its context. The clone's antigen remains unknown. No qualities accompany the bases; no much larger clone lies one base away. This sample was taken from a study of cytomegalovirus exposure and HLA in healthy donors (dated by TCRdb to about 2017). Some background on the complete study: In an earlier analysis of around 540 of the donors, under 300 Gb of sequence data and just under 120 million unique TCR beta sequences from about 190 million T cells were reported. Donor age, sex, ethnicity and CMV serostatus were compiled alongside the repertoire data. Four to six DR-DQ haplotypes were handled as single units for association and clustering, since linkage in the cohort was strong. HLA typing included class I and class II loci at four-digit resolution. An early release that covered roughly 600 HLA-typed donors contained about 300 gigabases of sequencing data and 70 million to 100 million unique TCR sequences. The study aimed to test whether signatures of past pathogen exposure could be identified by cataloging public T cell receptors. To predict cytomegalovirus infection status, the study combined high-throughput TCR immunosequencing, statistical association of individual TCRs with disease status, and machine learning. Typing coverage varied by locus: roughly 629-640 donors for A, B, C, DRB1 and DQB1; roughly 520 for DQA1; more than 600 for DPA1; under 490 for DPB1. An earlier analysis of around 540 of the donors applied high-throughput TCR beta sequencing to assess whether each TCR beta V gene segment acted as functional or pseudogenic. Among some 410 genotyped donors of the cohort, an average of around 220,000 unique TCR beta nucleotide sequences was sequenced per donor, of which about 19% were non-productive. The study profiled the T cell repertoires of 550 to 700 subjects by immunosequencing and related them to cytomegalovirus serostatus. All discovery cohort repertoires had been generated using a single sequencing platform. Of the roughly 400 genotyped donors, roughly 80% fell in the genetic ancestry cluster associated with self-reported Caucasian donors. Genome-wide SNP genotypes for about three fifths of the roughly 670 donors were used in a later genetic analysis, which treated that subset as a discovery cohort. Besides the first cohort of 666 subjects, a separate validation cohort made up of 120 different subjects was used. A later analysis re-examined previously published TCR beta repertoires from just over 650 donors and added high-resolution HLA genotyping to investigate patterns of TCR occurrence. The later analysis used no new phenotypic data to find candidate immune exposures, relying instead on TCR beta sequences and their occurrence across donors. What the study reported, not specific to this receptor: A later analysis found that HLA-associated TCR beta chains were more clonally expanded and had lower generation probabilities than equally common non-associated chains. The cohort was sequenced for TCR beta chains only, and without alpha or paired-chain data the features that could be detected were limited. While some public TCRs were present in many individuals, most TCR sequences turned up only very rarely across donors. A cluster of highly shared sequence variants was judged likely to represent a technical artifact of the sequencing pipeline. The authors suggested that the approach could potentially be generalized to other disease states and immunological phenotypes. A further reported finding was that TCR beta sequences accurately predicted the HLA-A and HLA-B alleles for most subjects in the first cohort. A few of the identified cytomegalovirus-associated TCR beta chains were confirmed in vitro to be specific for cytomegalovirus antigens. Broadly in line with IMGT annotations, most TCR beta V segments showed up in productive rearrangements about 90% or about 30% of the time in an earlier analysis of 587 of the donors. Some IMGT-functional V segments, including TRBV6-2 and TRBV6-3, could not be distinguished by the 87-base-pair reads and were therefore excluded. A later analysis found that TCR association rates varied across HLA loci, with DRB1 alleles showing the most associated TCRs and HLA-C alleles the fewest. The earlier analysis of about 600 of the donors excluded roughly 17 rarely observed V segments, including chromosome 9 orphons, because counts were too low. Immune exposure information for the cohort was limited to CMV serostatus. Cytomegalovirus status was reported to be diagnosed by the classifier with high specificity and sensitivity in both the original and validation cohorts. When HLA alleles, especially DR and DQ, strongly co-occurred, attributing TCR associations to individual alleles was difficult. In a later analysis, 16,951 TCR beta sequences were associated with specific HLA alleles at a false discovery rate of 0.05. A total of 150 to 200 TCR beta chains were listed by the study as associated with cytomegalovirus. A later genetic analysis reported fewer N-insertions in productive TCRs among donors in an Asian-associated ancestry cluster than the roughly 700-donor mean. Linkage disequilibrium might explain the correlated functional status among segregating V segments, but an unknown experimental factor could not be excluded. In a later analysis, most CMV-associated TCR beta chains were found to appear HLA-restricted, with HLA associations seemingly driven largely by CMV exposure. According to a later analysis, parvovirus B19, influenza, CMV and Epstein-Barr virus appeared linked to several top co-occurrence clusters. In a later genetic analysis, a missense DCLRE1C variant was associated with V-gene and J-gene trimming of TCR beta chains, and the association was replicated in an independent cohort. Because HLA typing was unavailable for some donors at each locus, only the typed subset was used in association tests. Sequencing depth was assumed to be roughly uniform across donors in the presence/absence analyses, though that assumption may not hold.

In total, around 600 healthy bone marrow donors made up the cohort. All cohort members were sampled while nominally healthy, although unrecorded immune exposures were likely present. The donor was CMV seropositive and was included in the group of 250 to 300 seropositive cohort members. A peripheral blood sample was provided by each donor, and peripheral blood mononuclear cells were used for TCR beta sequencing. Genomic DNA was extracted from the blood cell samples with the Qiagen DNeasy Blood Extraction Kit. The method behind the library was the immunoSEQ multiplex PCR assay. For the multiplex PCR, a mixture combining 60 forward primers for TCR Vbeta segments and 13 reverse primers for TCR Jbeta segments was used. Amplification of the CDR3 region of rearranged TCR beta genes was performed with a multiplex PCR assay on genomic DNA. Amplified TCR beta libraries were sequenced as 87-base-pair reads on the Illumina HiSeq System. The authors processed their data as follows. A later analysis counted approximately 84 million unique TCR beta chains across the 550 to 800 repertoires, and 10 million to 12 million of these chains were shared by at least two donors. To remove PCR and sequencing errors, raw reads were error-corrected and collapsed into unique sequences using a nearest-neighbor algorithm that merged closely related sequences. To assign V, D and J gene segments, CDR3 sequences were aligned to IMGT reference sequences. For a sequence to be retained, at least a six-nucleotide match to both a V gene segment and a J gene segment was required. A rearrangement was called productive if the CDR3 had no stop codons and remained in frame with V and J, and every other rearrangement was called non-productive. CDR3 was defined according to IMGT convention as the region running from the second conserved V-encoded cysteine to the conserved J-encoded phenylalanine. In an earlier analysis of more than 550 of the donors, sequences lacking an unambiguous match to a single V gene segment were excluded. An earlier analysis of fewer than 650 of the donors classified V segments as functional when productive rearrangements were above 56.7% and as segregating when the standard deviation between donors was above 5%. To diagnose cytomegalovirus status from the catalog of TCR beta chain sequences, a statistical classification framework was built. In a later analysis, V and J genes were assigned by comparing TCR nucleotide sequences against IMGT/GENE-DB human TR gene sequences. Using the TCRdist pipeline, a later analysis assigned CDR3 sequences along with most-parsimonious VDJ recombination scenarios. In a later analysis, every TCR beta chain was defined by the combination of its CDR3 amino acid sequence and its V-gene family, and reads without a unique V-gene family were dropped. A later analysis removed several hundred highly shared, low-generation-probability nucleotide sequences to deal with suspected cross-contamination and a sequencing artifact. In a later analysis, a clonal expansion index was calculated for each public chain from normalized within-repertoire ranks of inferred template counts. A later analysis computed generation probabilities with a VDJ recombination model fitted to out-of-frame rearrangements, and checked the results against IGoR. In a later analysis, TCR-TCR, TCR-HLA and TCR-CMV co-occurrence was scored with hypergeometric tests, and a repertoire-size bias correction was applied to TCR pairs. To estimate false discovery rates, a later analysis permuted the HLA or CMV assignments 20 times. In a later analysis, co-occurring TCRs were grouped using DBSCAN, and TCRdist sequence similarity was added for clustering within HLA-allele-positive subsets. Repertoires with fewer than 30,000 or more than 120,000 public chains, plus five repertoires with anomalous nucleotide sharing, were excluded from co-occurrence clustering. In TCRdb, the immuneACCESS table is reduced to in-frame sequences with V and J assigned. These tables do not hold every clone; where another copy was compared, an unresolved V gene accounts for under half, and the others remain unexplained. V, J and clone size are those of that table, while D and trimming were read from the DNA. The sample records over 150,000 clones, about four fifths of which are singletons. Of the sample, 6% to 7.5% falls within the top ten clones.

CDR1 and CDR2, per the germline V gene, are SGDLS and YYNGEE. From V the trimming removes 3 bases and from J it removes 6 bases, while the gene matches leave 8 bases of the junction unaccounted for. From the cysteine through the phenylalanine, the CDR3 covers 15 amino acids. Of all the DNA, just the CDR3 is kept, 45 bases in frame from base 1. The source material was PBMCs. The clonotype originates from a man aged 30 to 45 in good health and CMV-seropositive. The chain couples TRBV9 to TRBJ2-2, with 7 middle bases fitting TRBD1. The DNA sequence is TGTGCCAGCAGCGCAGAAGGGGGCGAGGCCGGGGAGCTGTTTTTT. This encodes CASSAEGGEAGELFF.